This paragraph reports one TCR beta chain. The antigen is unknown. The data were obtained in a study of T cells after yellow fever vaccination. Study summary: Researchers used SMART-Seq v4 Ultra Low Input to prepare fractions that had low cell numbers. Study-wide results and limits: After the booster, nearly 98% of CD4 and about nine tenths of CD8 primary-response clones were re-detected. A weaker secondary response peaked on day 5, the primary on day 15.

One entry per CDR3 protein results from TCRdb running MiXCR on the 5' RACE reads. The data contain approximately 120,000 distinct CDR3 sequences, over 8% of them singletons. CDR1 and CDR2 (germline): MGHRA, YSYEKL. V was trimmed by 0 bases and J by 9 bases, leaving 15 bases between them. The CDR3 is 15 residues long. The rearrangement joins TRBV4-1 to TRBJ1-5, with D perhaps matching TRBD1 (5 bases). Specimen: CD8+ T cells sorted from PBMCs, collected on the day of the yellow fever booster vaccination. The sequence was obtained from a man aged 18 to 35 who received the YFV17D yellow fever vaccine. CDR3 protein: CASSQDGTRGLPQHF. The CDR3 coding sequence is TGCGCCAGCAGCCAAGACGGGACCCGGGGTCTGCCCCAGCATTTT.